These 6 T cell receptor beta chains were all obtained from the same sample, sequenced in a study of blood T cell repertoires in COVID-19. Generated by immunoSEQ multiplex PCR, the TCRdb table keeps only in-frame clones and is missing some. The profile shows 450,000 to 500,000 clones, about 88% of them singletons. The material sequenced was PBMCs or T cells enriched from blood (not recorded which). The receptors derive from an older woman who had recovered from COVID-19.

CDR3 sequence (DNA): TGTGCCAGCAGTTTGACAGGGGGGAAAAATGAGCAGTTCTTC. Its protein is CASSLTGGKNEQFF. The genes are TRBV2 and TRBJ2-1, with 9 nucleotides matching TRBD1. Germline V gene sequence: CDR1 SNHLY, CDR2 FYNNEI. CDR3 length equals 14 residues. Trimming removed 5 bases from V and 7 bases from J; junction bases left unmatched: 6.

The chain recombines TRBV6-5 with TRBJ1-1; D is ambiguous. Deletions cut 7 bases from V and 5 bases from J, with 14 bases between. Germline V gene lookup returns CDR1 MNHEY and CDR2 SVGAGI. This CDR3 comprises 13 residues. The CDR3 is CASKLVLSTEAFF. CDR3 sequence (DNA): TGTGCCAGCAAGTTGGTCCTATCGACTGAAGCTTTCTTT.

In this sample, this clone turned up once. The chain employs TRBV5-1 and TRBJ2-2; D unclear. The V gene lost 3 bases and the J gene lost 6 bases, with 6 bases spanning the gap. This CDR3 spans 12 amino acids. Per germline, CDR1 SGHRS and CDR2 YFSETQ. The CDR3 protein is CASSSPPGELFF. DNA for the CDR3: TGCGCCAGCAGCTCCCCTCCCGGGGAGCTGTTTTTT. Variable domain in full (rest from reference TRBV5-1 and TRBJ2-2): KAGVTQTPRYLIKTRGQQVTLSCSPISGHRSVSWYQQTPGQGLQFLFEYFSETQRNKGNFPGRFSGRQFSNSRSEMNVSTLELGDSALYLCASSSPPGELFFGEGSRLTVL.

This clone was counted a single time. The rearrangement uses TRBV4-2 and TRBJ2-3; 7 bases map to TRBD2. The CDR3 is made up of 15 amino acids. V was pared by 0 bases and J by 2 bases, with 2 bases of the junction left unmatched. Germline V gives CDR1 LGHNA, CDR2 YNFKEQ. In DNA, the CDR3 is TGTGCCAGCAGCCAAGAATGGGACTACACAGATACGCAGTATTTT. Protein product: CASSQEWDYTDTQYF.

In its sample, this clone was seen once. The CDR3 DNA reads as TGTGCCAGCAGCCCGACCTCGGGGATTCCCGAGGGCTATGGCTACACCTTC. This gives the protein CASSPTSGIPEGYGYTF. This rearrangement joins TRBV7-9 to TRBJ1-2; D gene uncertain. Trimming took off 5 bases at V and 4 bases at J, with 23 bases between the two ends. The CDR3 is 17 residues long. Germline CDR1 reads SEHNR; CDR2 reads FQNEAQ (reference sequence).

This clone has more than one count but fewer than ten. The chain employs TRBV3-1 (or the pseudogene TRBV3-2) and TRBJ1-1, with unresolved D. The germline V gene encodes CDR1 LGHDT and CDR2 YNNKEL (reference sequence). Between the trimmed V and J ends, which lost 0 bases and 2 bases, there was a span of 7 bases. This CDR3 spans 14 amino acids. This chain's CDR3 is CASSQDRRNTEAFF. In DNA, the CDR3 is TGTGCCAGCAGCCAAGATAGGAGAAACACTGAAGCTTTCTTT.